This entry concerns a single T cell receptor beta chain. CD45RO-negative CD8 cells positively selected for CCR7 made up the naive population, which excluded terminally differentiated effector memory CD45RA+ cells. The data were produced by immunoSEQ multiplex PCR, yet TCRdb's version contains in-frame clones alone and is incomplete. The repertoire consists of about 2.1 million clones, with around 93% occurring once and the leading ten covering around 1.7%. The data belong to a study of shared clonotypes between healthy human individuals. Germline CDR1 SGHVS, CDR2 FNYEAQ. The CDR3 contains 13 residues. With V trimmed by 5 bases and J by 6 bases, 6 bases remained unmatched.

The material sequenced was naive CD8+ T cells from PBMCs. The V gene is TRBV7-6, the J gene TRBJ2-7; 8 bases fit TRBD2. The TCR was taken from a man aged 18 to 29 in good health. Some clones in this sample may be carry-over from other donors' samples. CDR3 DNA: TGTGCCAGCAGCCCCGGACTAGCACTCGAGCAGTACTTC. Amino acid sequence: CASSPGLALEQYF.